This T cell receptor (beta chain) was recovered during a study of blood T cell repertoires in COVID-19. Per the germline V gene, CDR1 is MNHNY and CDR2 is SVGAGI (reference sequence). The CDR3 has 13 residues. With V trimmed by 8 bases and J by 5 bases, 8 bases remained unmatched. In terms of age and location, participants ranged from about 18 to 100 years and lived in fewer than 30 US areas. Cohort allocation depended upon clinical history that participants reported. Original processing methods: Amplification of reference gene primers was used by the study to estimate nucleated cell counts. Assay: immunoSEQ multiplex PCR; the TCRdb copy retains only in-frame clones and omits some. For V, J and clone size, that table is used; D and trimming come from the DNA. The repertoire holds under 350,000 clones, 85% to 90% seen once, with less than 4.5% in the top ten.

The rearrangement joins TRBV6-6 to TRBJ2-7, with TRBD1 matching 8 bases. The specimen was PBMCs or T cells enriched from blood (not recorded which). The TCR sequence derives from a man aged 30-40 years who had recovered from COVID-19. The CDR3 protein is CASPGQGKDEQYF. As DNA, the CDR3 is TGTGCCAGCCCTGGACAGGGCAAGGACGAGCAGTACTTC.